A single sample is the source of the 26 T cell receptor beta chains below, sequenced in a study of T cell repertoires in cytomegalovirus infection. MiXCR, applied by TCRdb to the reads, yields one record per CDR3 protein. The table has about 920,000 distinct CDR3 sequences, roughly a third seen once. No cognate antigen is known for these TCRs. The source material was cultured CD8+ T cells from PBMCs, sampled from culture after CMV antigen stimulation. The source of these receptors is a human donor in good health (CMV status not recorded). Some clones in this sample may be carry-over from other donors' samples.

The chain has TRBV20-1 and TRBJ1-4; possible D gene TRBD1, 6 bases. Trimming took 0 bases from V and 6 from J, leaving 11 bases between them. CDR3 size: 14 residues. Germline V CDR1 and CDR2: DFQATT, SNEGSKA (reference sequence). The CDR3 protein is CSARDMGGDEKLFF. The CDR3, as DNA: TGCAGTGCTAGAGATATGGGGGGCGATGAAAAACTGTTTTTT.

This clonotype was counted between two and nine times. The rearrangement links TRBV6-2 or TRBV6-3 to TRBJ1-1, with D possibly being TRBD1 (6 bases). Trimming cost V 5 bases and J 4 bases, with 11 bases left between them. CDR1 is MNHEY and CDR2 is SVGEGT in the germline V gene. The CDR3 totals 13 residues. The CDR3 DNA sequence: TGTGCCAGCAGTCTAGGACAGACCACTGAAGCTTTCTTT. This encodes CASSLGQTTEAFF.

This chain connects TRBV2 to TRBJ2-5; TRBD2 agrees at 10 bases. The V and J ends lost 2 bases and 3 bases, in that order; junction bases with no gene match: 3. The CDR3 runs 15 residues. CDR1 is SNHLY and CDR2 is FYNNEI in the germline V gene. CDR3 protein: CASSESLAGEETQYF. The CDR3 DNA reads TGTGCCAGCAGTGAAAGTCTAGCGGGGGAAGAGACCCAGTACTTC.

The chain recombines TRBV10-3 with TRBJ2-2; unclear D gene. This CDR3 has 13 amino acids. Germline V gene sequence: CDR1 ENHRY, CDR2 SYGVKD. V lost 4 bases, J lost 4 bases, and 7 bases lay in between. The CDR3 DNA follows: TGTGCCATCAGTGTTAGGGCCACCGGGGAGCTGTTTTTT. Protein: CAISVRATGELFF.

The chain combines TRBV28 with TRBJ1-1; 8 nucleotides align to TRBD1. The CDR3 extends over 15 amino acids. Germline CDR1 reads MDHEN; CDR2 reads SYDVKM. V shed 1 base, J shed 1 base, and the junction held 2 bases outside the gene matches. The chain's CDR3 is CASSLFTGGNTEAFF. CDR3 bases: TGTGCCAGCAGTTTATTCACAGGGGGGAACACTGAAGCTTTCTTT.

The chain is built from TRBV7-9 and TRBJ2-3; 9 bases align to TRBD1. The CDR3 covers 15 residues. Germline CDR1 and CDR2: SEHNR and FQNEAQ (reference sequence). Losses at the gene ends were 8 bases for V and 5 bases for J; bases not matched to a gene: 11. The CDR3 DNA reads as TGTGCCAGCCAGTCAGGGACAGGGATGAGAGATACGCAGTATTTT. Its protein is CASQSGTGMRDTQYF.

The chain combines TRBV9 with TRBJ1-1, with D possibly being TRBD1 (5 bases). The CDR3 runs 16 residues. Germline V gene sequence: CDR1 SGDLS, CDR2 YYNGEE. Trimming shortened V by 4 bases and J by 0 bases, and 16 bases separated the two germline ends. CDR3 region: CASSSRGAVMNTEAFF. CDR3 DNA sequence: TGTGCCAGCAGCTCACGAGGGGCGGTGATGAACACTGAAGCTTTCTTT.

This clonotype was counted ten times or more. This chain links TRBV7-6 with TRBJ2-1; D remains ambiguous. The V end was cut by 1 base, the J end by 5 bases, with 12 bases between. The germline V gene has CDR1 SGHVS and CDR2 FNYEAQ. The CDR3 consists of 15 residues. CDR3 in amino acids: CASSLGETENNEQFF. DNA for the CDR3: TGTGCCAGCAGCTTAGGAGAAACAGAGAACAATGAGCAGTTCTTC. The whole variable domain, remainder taken from reference TRBV7-6 and TRBJ2-1, is GAGVSQSPRYKVTKRGQDVALRCDPISGHVSLYWYRQALGQGPEFLTYFNYEAQQDKSGLPNDRFSAERPEGSISTLTIQRTEQRDSAMYRCASSLGETENNEQFFGPGTRLTVL.

The V and J genes are TRBV28 and TRBJ2-7, with D unclear. The germline gives CDR1 MDHEN, CDR2 SYDVKM. The CDR3 extends over 13 amino acids. V lost 3 bases, J lost 1 base, and 7 bases lay in between. CDR3 in amino acids: CASSLYRSYEQYV. The CDR3 DNA reads TGTGCCAGCAGTTTGTACAGATCCTACGAGCAGTACGTC.

This clonotype has more than one count but fewer than ten. The chain couples TRBV2 to TRBJ1-1; D may be TRBD1 (5 bases). This CDR3 comprises 15 residues. CDR1 SNHLY and CDR2 FYNNEI come from the germline V gene. V was trimmed by 1 base and J by 0 bases, leaving 9 bases between them. For the CDR3, the DNA is TGTGCCAGCAGTGAAGTAGAGGGGATGAACACTGAAGCTTTCTTT. This codes for CASSEVEGMNTEAFF.

The chain has TRBV24-1 and TRBJ2-1; either TRBD1 or TRBD2 may fit D (5 bases each). This CDR3 comprises 14 residues. The germline gives CDR1 KGHDR, CDR2 SFDVKD. V dropped 3 bases and J dropped 5 bases, with 10 bases sitting between them. The CDR3 reads CATSDTRDDNEQFF. CDR3 sequence (DNA): TGTGCCACCAGTGATACCCGGGACGACAATGAGCAGTTCTTC.

This clonotype was detected a few times. The rearrangement uses TRBV7-6 and TRBJ2-7; 10 nucleotides line up with TRBD1. This CDR3 is 16 amino acids long. Trimming at V came to 0 bases and at J to 2 bases, leaving 4 bases not matched to a gene. CDR1 SGHVS and CDR2 FNYEAQ come from the germline V gene. The CDR3 DNA follows: TGTGCCAGCAGCTTAGCGCCCGGGACAGGGGCCTACGAGCAGTACGTC. This encodes CASSLAPGTGAYEQYV.

This clonotype appeared many times. The chain recombines TRBV7-9 with TRBJ2-2, with a weak D call TRBD1 (6 bases). V dropped 1 base and J dropped 2 bases, with 11 bases sitting between them. CDR1 and CDR2 (germline): SEHNR, FQNEAQ (reference sequence). The CDR3 is 16 residues long. The chain's CDR3 is CASSLGDRLNTGELFF. The CDR3 nucleotides read TGTGCCAGCAGCTTAGGAGACAGGCTAAACACCGGGGAGCTGTTTTTT.

The chain uses TRBV24-1 and TRBJ1-1; TRBD1 matches at 7 bases. The CDR3 runs 18 residues. V lost 0 bases, J lost 1 base, and 10 bases stayed unmatched. Per the germline V gene, CDR1 is KGHDR and CDR2 is SFDVKD. This CDR3 is CATSDLTSPGTENTEAFF. The CDR3 region has the DNA TGTGCCACCAGTGATTTGACCTCACCCGGGACAGAGAACACTGAAGCTTTCTTT.

This clonotype has only a few counts. The chain couples TRBV24-1 to TRBJ2-2, with D unclear. The V gene's germline CDR1 is KGHDR and CDR2 SFDVKD. V was cut by 5 bases and J by 1 base, with 4 bases left in between. This CDR3 comprises 13 residues. The CDR3: CATSVLNTGELFF. In nucleotides, the CDR3 is TGTGCCACCAGTGTGCTGAACACCGGGGAGCTGTTTTTT.

The rearrangement joins TRBV7-9 to TRBJ1-5; D is uncertain. With 4 bases removed from V and 3 bases from J, the gap between germline ends came to 13 bases. Germline CDR1 SEHNR, CDR2 FQNEAQ (reference sequence). The CDR3 has 15 residues. DNA for the CDR3: TGTGCCAGCAGCTCCATGGGATCCGACAATCAGCCCCAGCATTTT. Its translation: CASSSMGSDNQPQHF.

This clonotype appeared a few times. This chain connects TRBV4-1 to TRBJ2-5, with a possible D match to TRBD1 (5 bases). CDR3 length: 13 residues. V was clipped by 6 bases and J by 2 bases, with 10 bases between them. Per the germline V gene, CDR1 is MGHRA and CDR2 is YSYEKL. CDR3 region: CASRGRTQETQYF. CDR3 DNA: TGCGCCAGCAGAGGGCGGACACAAGAGACCCAGTACTTC.

This chain links TRBV28 with TRBJ1-2; the match to TRBD1 covers 7 bases. Germline loops: CDR1 MDHEN, CDR2 SYDVKM. J lost 8 bases, V lost 5 bases, and 11 bases had no gene match. CDR3 length equals 14 residues. CDR3 sequence reads: CASSAGQPLWGYTF. The CDR3 DNA reads as TGTGCCAGCAGTGCGGGACAGCCACTATGGGGCTACACCTTC.

The chain employs TRBV28 and TRBJ2-3, with 9 bases lining up with TRBD2. The V segment lost 6 bases and the J segment 4 bases; nucleotides outside the gene matches: 11. The CDR3 length is 16 residues. Per germline, CDR1 MDHEN and CDR2 SYDVKM. The CDR3 sequence: CASSPAGGPSSDTQYF. DNA for the CDR3: TGTGCCAGCAGCCCCGCGGGAGGGCCCTCCTCAGATACGCAGTATTTT.

This clonotype was detected a few times. The chain links TRBV12-3 or TRBV12-4 to TRBJ1-5; D unclear. The CDR3 runs 14 residues. Trimming left V 3 bases short and J 4 bases short, with 10 bases between. CDR3 region: CASSFSATNQPQHF. The CDR3, as DNA: TGTGCCAGCAGTTTTTCGGCAACAAATCAGCCCCAGCATTTT.

This clonotype was detected only a few times. This rearrangement joins TRBV28 to TRBJ2-1; tentative D call: TRBD2 (6 bases). This CDR3 is built from 14 residues. Per the germline V gene, CDR1 is MDHEN and CDR2 is SYDVKM. CDR3 nucleotide sequence: TGTGCTAGCGCCTACCGCGGGGAACACAATGAGCAGTTCTTC. Its protein is CASAYRGEHNEQFF.

This chain uses TRBV11-2 with TRBJ2-3; D is undetermined. V was pared by 5 bases and J by 0 bases, with 21 bases between. Germline values: CDR1 SGHAT, CDR2 FQNNGV. The CDR3 covers 18 residues. The CDR3 coding sequence is TGTGCCAGCAGCCTCCCTTACCCGCCCTCCCTTAGCACAGATACGCAGTATTTT. This translates into CASSLPYPPSLSTDTQYF.

The J gene is TRBJ2-1, the V gene TRBV27; 7 nucleotides align to TRBD1. The germline gives CDR1 MNHEY, CDR2 SMNVEV (reference sequence). This CDR3 has 15 amino acids. The junction had 5 bases not matched to a gene; V was cut back by 3 bases and J by 3 bases. The CDR3 region is CASSFGTELYNEQFF. The CDR3 region has the DNA TGTGCCAGCAGTTTCGGGACAGAACTCTACAATGAGCAGTTCTTC.

Comments on this clonotype: This may come from a read error, since a much larger clone is one base off. The rearrangement uses TRBV7-2 and TRBJ1-6; D call uncertain. CDR1 and CDR2 from the germline V gene are SGHTA and FQGNSA. There are 16 residues in the CDR3. Between the trimmed V and J ends, which lost 3 bases and 0 bases, there was a span of 9 bases. The CDR3 bases are TGTGCCAGCAGCTTTGTCCCAGGCTCCTATAATTCACCCCTCCACTTT. It translates to CASSFVPGSYNSPLHF.

The chain has TRBV18 and TRBJ2-6; no clear D. The CDR3 contains 15 residues. Trimming cost V 4 bases and J 3 bases, with 10 bases left between them. Germline CDR1 and CDR2: KGHSH and LQKENI. CDR3 DNA: TGTGCCAGCTCACTGGACGGATATGGGGCCAACGTCCTGACTTTC. This encodes CASSLDGYGANVLTF.

In its sample, this clonotype was seen many times. The chain links TRBV4-2 to TRBJ2-2; unclear D gene. Germline V lookup: CDR1 LGHNA, CDR2 YNFKEQ. V was shortened by 5 bases and J by 7 bases, with 14 bases between the two germline ends. The CDR3 is made up of 14 amino acids. Here the CDR3 reads CASSSPSAGGELFF. CDR3 coding DNA: TGTGCCAGCAGCTCGCCCAGCGCCGGCGGGGAGCTGTTTTTT.